Each of the 30 T cell receptor beta chains below was sequenced from the same sample in a study of cytomegalovirus exposure and HLA in healthy donors. The PCR was carried out with 60 Vbeta primers and 13 Jbeta primers. Clones were read by immunoSEQ multiplex PCR, and TCRdb kept only the in-frame ones, dropping some. The sample lists 60,000 to 75,000 clones; 75% to 80% were seen once. Sequencing was carried out using PBMCs. The receptors originated from a man aged 18-30 years in good health and CMV-seropositive.

The table lists this clone with a few counts. The sample has other DNA sequences that encode this CDR3 too. V and J are TRBV13 and TRBJ1-1; no clear D gene. Trimming shortened V by 5 bases and J by 2 bases, and 6 bases separated the two germline ends. This CDR3 is 12 amino acids long. Germline-derived CDR1 and CDR2 are PRHDT and FYEKMQ (reference sequence). Here the CDR3 DNA reads TGTGCCAGCAGCCAACTAAACACTGAAGCTTTCTTT. This sequence encodes CASSQLNTEAFF.

J is TRBJ1-2 and V is TRBV6-4, with 9 bases aligning to TRBD1. CDR1 MRHNA and CDR2 SNTAGT come from the germline V gene. This CDR3 spans 15 amino acids. Trimming at V came to 6 bases and at J to 3 bases, leaving 8 bases not matched to a gene. This CDR3 is CASSSGTGRYYGYTF. For the CDR3, the DNA is TGTGCCAGCAGCTCCGGGACAGGGCGATACTATGGCTACACCTTC.

V usage is TRBV6-1 and J usage is TRBJ2-1, with 7 positions matching TRBD2. With 1 base clipped from V and 4 bases from J, the junction kept 4 bases outside the gene matches. CDR1 is MNHNS, CDR2 SASEGT, per germline. This CDR3 is 15 amino acids long. The CDR3 DNA reads as TGTGCCAGCAGTGAAGGGACTAGGGGTTACAATGAGCAGTTCTTC. This translates into CASSEGTRGYNEQFF.

This chain uses TRBV4-2 with TRBJ2-2, with D tentatively TRBD2 (5 bases). Germline lookup yields CDR1 LGHNA and CDR2 YNFKEQ. The V end lost 0 bases, the J end lost 4 bases, and 15 bases lay between the germline ends. The CDR3 has 17 amino acids. CDR3 sequence: CASSQDNMASTTGELFF. For the CDR3, the DNA is TGTGCCAGCAGCCAAGATAACATGGCTAGCACCACCGGGGAGCTGTTTTTT.

The rearrangement links TRBV2 to TRBJ2-7; 11 nucleotides line up with TRBD2. This CDR3 has 15 residues. Germline V CDR1 and CDR2: SNHLY, FYNNEI. Trimming took 6 bases from V and 0 from J; bases not matched to a gene: 4. The CDR3 here is CASRGTSGLSYEQYF. The DNA of the CDR3 is TGTGCCAGCAGGGGGACTAGCGGACTCTCCTACGAGCAGTACTTC.

This clone was counted only a few times. V and J are TRBV10-2 and TRBJ1-1; D is possibly TRBD1 (5 bases). Per germline, CDR1 WSHSY and CDR2 SAAADI. Trimming pared 2 bases from V and 4 bases from J, leaving 14 bases between. This CDR3 has 15 residues. The CDR3 DNA follows: TGCGCCAGCAGTGAGCCGGGACTGGCGGGCACTGAAGCTTTCTTT. This translates into CASSEPGLAGTEAFF.

The genes are TRBV15 and TRBJ1-5, with TRBD1 as a possible D gene (6 bases). V lost 4 bases and J 0 bases, leaving 10 bases between the germline ends. This CDR3 spans 15 amino acids. The germline CDR1 and CDR2 sequences are LNHNV and YYDKDF (reference sequence). The CDR3 bases are TGTGCCACCAGCAACCGGGACAATAGCAATCAGCCCCAGCATTTT. Protein product: CATSNRDNSNQPQHF.

This clone was seen once. V and J are TRBV2 and TRBJ1-5, with D tentatively TRBD1 (5 bases). CDR1 SNHLY and CDR2 FYNNEI come from the germline V gene. The CDR3 length is 15 residues. Trimming took off 8 bases at V and 1 base at J, with 15 bases between the two ends. CDR3: CASSGPQGSNQPQHF. CDR3 DNA: TGTGCCAGCTCAGGGCCCCAGGGCAGCAATCAGCCCCAGCATTTT. Complete variable domain (other parts from reference TRBV2 and TRBJ1-5): EPEVTQTPSHQVTQMGQEVILRCVPISNHLYFYWYRQILGQKVEFLVSFYNNEISEKSEIFDDQFSVERPDGSNFTLKIRSTKLEDSAMYFCASSGPQGSNQPQHFGDGTRLSIL.

This rearrangement joins TRBV2 to TRBJ1-1, with 7 bases fitting TRBD1. Germline V CDR1 and CDR2: SNHLY, FYNNEI. Trimming cost V 3 bases and J 0 bases; bases outside gene matches: 4. The CDR3 runs 15 residues. Here the CDR3 reads CASSDPRGLNTEAFF. DNA for the CDR3: TGTGCCAGCAGTGACCCCAGGGGGTTGAACACTGAAGCTTTCTTT.

V gene TRBV5-1 combines with J gene TRBJ1-6; TRBD1 aligns across 9 bases. The germline V gene has CDR1 SGHRS and CDR2 YFSETQ. With V trimmed by 4 bases and J by 5 bases, 4 bases remained unmatched. This CDR3 comprises 15 residues. Here the CDR3 reads CASSGTGPDNSPLHF. CDR3 nucleotide sequence: TGCGCCAGCAGCGGGACAGGGCCAGATAATTCACCCCTCCACTTT.

The chain recombines TRBV10-3 with TRBJ2-1, with 11 bases matching TRBD2. The CDR3 is made up of 12 amino acids. V lost 11 bases and J lost 8; bases outside the gene matches: 5. The germline gives CDR1 ENHRY, CDR2 SYGVKD. CDR3 sequence: CAATSGRDEQFF. CDR3 DNA sequence: TGTGCCGCCACTAGCGGGAGAGATGAGCAGTTCTTC.

The chain uses TRBV28 and TRBJ1-2; tentative D call: TRBD1 (6 bases). Germline V gene sequence: CDR1 MDHEN, CDR2 SYDVKM. V was pared by 5 bases and J by 8 bases, with 12 bases between. The CDR3 has 12 residues. The CDR3 DNA is TGTGCCAGCAGTCACAGGGTCTTAGGCTACACCTTC. The encoded protein is CASSHRVLGYTF.

In regard to this clone: At one boundary the junction diverges from the germline segment, which might be a read error. The chain combines TRBV30 with TRBJ2-1; D uncertain. This CDR3 has 12 residues. CDR1 GTSNPN and CDR2 SVGIG come from the germline V gene (reference sequence). The CDR3 bases are TGTGCTTGGAACCGAGTGTACAATGAGCAGTTCTTC. Translated: CAWNRVYNEQFF.

The V gene is TRBV6-1, the J gene TRBJ2-7; 9 positions match TRBD1. Germline V CDR1 and CDR2: MNHNS, SASEGT. The CDR3 consists of 14 residues. J gave up 5 bases and V 3 bases, and 5 bases lay outside the gene matches. The CDR3 DNA follows: TGTGCCAGCAGTGATGGGACAGGGCTCAACGAGCAGTACTTC. Encoded protein: CASSDGTGLNEQYF.

The gene calls are TRBV9 and TRBJ2-7; D is uncertain. The CDR3 contains 12 residues. The germline gives CDR1 SGDLS, CDR2 YYNGEE. The V end lost 4 bases, the J end lost 0 bases, and 5 bases lay between the germline ends. The CDR3 nucleotides read TGTGCCAGCAGCTCCTCCTCCTACGAGCAGTACTTC. Encoded protein: CASSSSSYEQYF.

J is TRBJ2-7 and V is TRBV19, with D unresolved. Trimming cost V 1 base and J 7 bases, with 11 bases left between them. This CDR3 is 13 amino acids long. CDR1 is LNHDA and CDR2 is SQIVND in the germline V gene (reference sequence). CDR3 residues: CASSIVEQSEQYF. In DNA, the CDR3 is TGTGCCAGTAGTATAGTCGAACAGTCAGAGCAGTACTTC.

This chain links TRBV18 with TRBJ1-2; no clear D. V was shortened by 6 bases and J by 3 bases, with 11 bases between the two germline ends. The CDR3 has 13 amino acids. Germline V gives CDR1 KGHSH, CDR2 LQKENI. For the CDR3, the DNA is TGTGCCAGCTCGGTGAGAGGCGACTATGGCTACACCTTC. It specifies CASSVRGDYGYTF.

The sample holds one count of this clone. V and J are TRBV15 and TRBJ2-3, with D possibly being TRBD2 (6 bases). The CDR3 has 13 amino acids. Trimming pared 3 bases from V and 4 bases from J, leaving 8 bases between. The germline gives CDR1 LNHNV, CDR2 YYDKDF (reference sequence). In nucleotides, the CDR3 is TGTGCCACCAGCAGGTCGGGGGCAGATACGCAGTATTTT. It encodes CATSRSGADTQYF.

This clone was detected once. This chain joins TRBV7-7 and TRBJ2-3, with D possibly matching TRBD1 (6 bases). Germline assignment: CDR1 SSHAT and CDR2 FNYEAQ (reference sequence). V was pared by 4 bases and J by 4 bases, with 12 bases between. The CDR3 spans 14 residues. The CDR3 DNA is TGTGCCAGCAGCTCGGACAGTTGGTCAGATACGCAGTATTTT. Translating it yields CASSSDSWSDTQYF.

V gene TRBV6-1 combines with J gene TRBJ2-7, with TRBD1 matching 9 bases. J was trimmed by 5 bases and V by 3 bases; bases with no gene match: 5. Germline V CDR1 and CDR2: MNHNS, SASEGT. This CDR3 has 14 amino acids. CDR3 DNA: TGTGCCAGCAGTGACCGGGACAGGGTCGACGAGCAGTACTTC. Protein sequence: CASSDRDRVDEQYF.

This chain connects TRBV29-1 to TRBJ1-2; D remains unclear. Germline CDR1 and CDR2: SQVTM and ANQGSEA. V gave up 6 bases and J gave up 5 bases, with 19 bases separating them. CDR3 length: 14 amino acids. The CDR3 region has the DNA TGCAGCGTCGATAGACTGGTGGGAGATTATGGCTACACCTTC. This translates into CSVDRLVGDYGYTF.

The CDR3 sequence: CAWSVLREQYF. The CDR3 DNA reads TGTGCCTGGAGTGTACTGAGGGAGCAGTACTTC. The chain uses TRBV30 and TRBJ2-7; D ambiguous. CDR3 length: 11 residues. Trimming removed 0 bases at V and 7 bases at J, with 7 bases between. Germline CDR1 GTSNPN, CDR2 SVGIG (reference sequence).

The V gene is TRBV2, the J gene TRBJ2-7; TRBD1 is a possible D gene (6 bases). CDR3 length: 15 amino acids. Trimming removed 4 bases from V and 4 bases from J, with 17 bases in between. Per the germline V gene, CDR1 is SNHLY and CDR2 is FYNNEI. The CDR3 here is CASSASVGTLYEQYF. Written as DNA, the CDR3 is TGTGCCAGCAGTGCATCTGTGGGGACACTATACGAGCAGTACTTC.

This chain uses TRBV30 with TRBJ1-3, with D possibly being TRBD1 (6 bases). V was cut by 0 bases and J by 2 bases, with 14 bases left in between. The CDR3 covers 16 residues. Germline CDR1 reads GTSNPN; CDR2 reads SVGIG (reference sequence). The CDR3 sequence: CAWSVTGYPPGNTIYF. The CDR3 nucleotides read TGTGCCTGGAGTGTGACAGGCTACCCGCCTGGAAACACCATATATTTT.

The V call is TRBV30, the J call TRBJ2-3, with D possibly matching TRBD2 (6 bases). The CDR3 spans 13 residues. The germline CDR1 and CDR2 sequences are GTSNPN and SVGIG (reference sequence). The CDR3 bases are TGTGCGGGCGGGGCTCTAGGCACAGATACGCAGTATTTT. This encodes CAGGALGTDTQYF.

The J gene is TRBJ1-6, the V gene TRBV7-9; a possible D gene is TRBD1 (6 bases). CDR3 length equals 15 residues. V dropped 2 bases and J dropped 6 bases, with 11 bases sitting between them. Germline V CDR1 and CDR2: SEHNR, FQNEAQ (reference sequence). The CDR3 protein is CASSLSGDGNSPLHF. CDR3 coding DNA: TGTGCCAGCAGCTTATCAGGGGACGGTAATTCACCCCTCCACTTT.

The chain carries TRBV21-1 and TRBJ1-1; the table calls TRBD1, which could not be checked here. TRBV21-1 is a pseudogene segment. The CDR3 is 9 residues long. CDR3 coding DNA: TGTGCCAGCAGCACAGGCCCTCATTTT. Encoded protein: CASSTGPHF.

This clone came up a few times. The rearrangement links TRBV29-1 to TRBJ2-7; perhaps TRBD1 as D (5 bases). Trimming cost V 4 bases and J 6 bases, with 10 bases left between them. This CDR3 has 11 amino acids. The germline V gene has CDR1 SQVTM and CDR2 ANQGSEA. The CDR3 reads CSVAAGREQYF. The CDR3 DNA is TGCAGCGTTGCAGCAGGGCGCGAGCAGTACTTC.

The genes are TRBV30 and TRBJ2-7; 9 bases are shared with TRBD1. This CDR3 has 17 residues. Per the germline V gene, CDR1 is GTSNPN and CDR2 is SVGIG (reference sequence). V shed 5 bases and J 0 bases; nucleotides not matched to a gene: 14. The CDR3, as DNA: TGTGCCTGGGAAGGACAGGGGCCACTTTTTAGCTCCTACGAGCAGTACTTC. Its translation: CAWEGQGPLFSSYEQYF.

The rearrangement uses TRBV2 and TRBJ2-3; D remains ambiguous. CDR3 size: 14 residues. CDR1 and CDR2 (germline): SNHLY, FYNNEI. The V end was cut by 6 bases, the J end by 2 bases, with 12 bases between. The CDR3 coding sequence is TGTGCCAGCAGCCCCAATGGGCCCACAGATACGCAGTATTTT. Encoded protein: CASSPNGPTDTQYF.